Below, 14 T cell receptor beta chains from the same sample are listed, as sequenced in a study of response to subunit inactivated influenza vaccine. MiXCR, applied by TCRdb to the RT-PCR reads, yields one record per CDR3 protein. The sample contains 500,000 to 600,000 distinct CDR3 sequences, 11% to 15% of which appear only once. The material sequenced was PBMCs from blood, taken less than 13 days after vaccination. These receptors all stem from a man aged 50-60 years who received an inactivated influenza vaccine.

The gene calls are TRBV11-2 and TRBJ2-5, with D tentatively TRBD1 (5 bases). The CDR3 totals 13 residues. V lost 1 base and J lost 7, with 10 bases in between. Per germline, CDR1 SGHAT and CDR2 FQNNGV. The CDR3 region has the DNA TGTGCCAGCAGCTTAGGCAGGGCAGGGACCCAGTACTTC. Protein: CASSLGRAGTQYF.

The gene calls are TRBV5-8 and TRBJ2-7, with D possibly matching TRBD2 (6 bases). This CDR3 has 15 residues. The ends were cut back, 0 bases at V and 3 bases at J, with 13 bases in the middle. Germline V gene sequence: CDR1 SGHTS, CDR2 YDEGEE. The chain's CDR3 is CASSLGGTPYYEQYF. CDR3 nucleotide sequence: TGTGCCAGCAGCTTGGGAGGGACTCCGTACTACGAGCAGTACTTC.

The chain combines TRBV6-5 with TRBJ1-1; possibly TRBD1 for D (6 bases). The germline gives CDR1 MNHEY, CDR2 SVGAGI. This CDR3 has 16 residues. Trimming left V 0 bases short and J 4 bases short, with 15 bases between. CDR3 sequence (DNA): TGTGCCAGCAGTTACTCGGCAGGGGCGGTGGGCACTGAAGCTTTCTTT. Its translation: CASSYSAGAVGTEAFF.

V is TRBV5-2 and J is TRBJ2-2; TRBD2 is the table's D call and was not checked against the DNA. TRBV5-2 is a pseudogene locus. The CDR3 loop spans 16 amino acids. The CDR3 reads CARGPALGSNTGELFF. CDR3 DNA: TGTGCCAGGGGCCCCGCGCTAGGGTCGAACACCGGGGAGCTGTTTTTT.

The chain employs TRBV4-3 and TRBJ2-7; 12 bases are shared with TRBD2. CDR3 size: 16 residues. Per the germline V gene, CDR1 is LGHNA and CDR2 is YSLEER. V was pared by 0 bases and J by 4 bases, with 4 bases of the junction left unmatched. The CDR3 bases are TGCGCCAGCAGCCAAGATATGACTAGCGGGAGATACGAGCAGTACTTC. It is translated as CASSQDMTSGRYEQYF.

This clonotype was picked up a small number of times. The chain couples TRBV30 to TRBJ2-5; weak D call: TRBD2 (5 bases). Trimming left V 5 bases short and J 2 bases short, with 12 bases between. The CDR3 is 13 residues long. CDR1 is GTSNPN, CDR2 SVGIG, per germline (reference sequence). CDR3 in amino acids: CAWGRGKQETQYF. CDR3 nucleotides: TGTGCCTGGGGCCGGGGTAAACAAGAGACCCAGTACTTC.

This clonotype was counted ten times or more. The rearrangement uses TRBV12-3 or TRBV12-4 and TRBJ2-3; D could derive from TRBD1 or TRBD2 (6 bases each). The CDR3 extends over 16 amino acids. Trimming shortened V by 5 bases and J by 7 bases, and 22 bases separated the two germline ends. The CDR3 region has the DNA TGTGCCAGCAGTCCCGAGGTGAGGGGGGACCCATATACGCAGTATTTT. Protein sequence: CASSPEVRGDPYTQYF.

The sample holds one count of this clonotype. The rearrangement uses TRBV27 and TRBJ2-1; 9 nucleotides match TRBD2. The CDR3 is made up of 16 amino acids. Unmatched junction bases numbered 10, after V lost 2 bases and J lost 8 bases. CDR1 is MNHEY and CDR2 is SMNVEV in the germline V gene (reference sequence). The CDR3 DNA follows: TGTGCCAGCAGTTTAGGCGGGAGGGCCCCAAGGGATGAGCAGTTCTTC. This gives the protein CASSLGGRAPRDEQFF.

The rearrangement joins TRBV4-2 to TRBJ2-2; 7 bases agree with TRBD2. The V gene's germline CDR1 is LGHNA and CDR2 YNFKEQ. The CDR3 covers 16 residues. V was clipped by 5 bases and J by 1 base; unmatched bases: 7. Here the CDR3 DNA reads TGTGCCAGCAGCAAAGGGGCTAGCGGGAACACCGGGGAGCTGTTTTTT. This translates into CASSKGASGNTGELFF.

This clonotype showed up just a few times. The V and J genes are TRBV10-3 and TRBJ2-7; 13 bases are shared with TRBD2. CDR3 size: 16 residues. The J segment lost 3 bases and the V segment lost 3 bases, leaving 5 bases of the junction unmatched. Looked up from germline, CDR1 is ENHRY and CDR2 is SYGVKD. The DNA of the CDR3 is TGTGCCATCAGTGATCCCTGGACTAGCGGGAGCTACGAGCAGTACTTC. It codes for CAISDPWTSGSYEQYF.

This clonotype was counted a few times. The CDR3 DNA reads TGTGCCAGCTCACAACGACAGGACGCCACCGGGGAGCTGTTTTTT. The encoded protein is CASSQRQDATGELFF. The rearrangement links TRBV18 to TRBJ2-2; a possible D gene is TRBD1 (6 bases). Looked up from germline, CDR1 is KGHSH and CDR2 is LQKENI. This CDR3 contains 15 residues. The germline V and J ends were trimmed by 4 bases and 4 bases, with 13 bases remaining between them. Together with reference TRBV18 and TRBJ2-2, the CDR3 gives the full variable domain: NAGVMQNPRHLVRRRGQEARLRCSPMKGHSHVYWYRQLPEEGLKFMVYLQKENIIDESGMPKERFSAEFPKEGPSILRIQQVVRGDSAAYFCASSQRQDATGELFFGEGSRLTVL.

The chain recombines TRBV12-3 or TRBV12-4 with TRBJ2-2; tentatively, D is TRBD2 (5 bases). Trimming left V 0 bases short and J 0 bases short, with 11 bases between. The length of the CDR3 is 17 residues. CDR3 region: CASSLAPSPANTGELFF. Here the CDR3 DNA reads TGTGCCAGCAGTTTAGCCCCTAGCCCTGCGAACACCGGGGAGCTGTTTTTT.

This clonotype was detected a few times. This chain connects TRBV5-6 to TRBJ2-7, with TRBD1 identical over 9 bases. CDR3 length: 14 amino acids. V gave up 5 bases and J gave up 6 bases; unmatched junction bases: 9. Germline V gene sequence: CDR1 SGHDT, CDR2 YYEEEE. For the CDR3, the DNA is TGTGCCAGCAGTCGCGGGACAGGGCTGGGCGAGCAGTACTTC. This encodes CASSRGTGLGEQYF.

The chain has TRBV30 and TRBJ2-2, with D unclear. The germline V gene encodes CDR1 GTSNPN and CDR2 SVGIG (reference sequence). This CDR3 contains 13 residues. The V gene lost 0 bases and the J gene lost 2 bases, with 4 bases spanning the gap. The CDR3 here is CAWSVPNTGELFF. The CDR3 DNA sequence: TGTGCCTGGAGTGTTCCTAACACCGGGGAGCTGTTTTTT.